Reported below is one T cell receptor (beta chain). The specificity of this receptor is unknown. Nothing much larger sits one base from this clone, and base qualities are not available. The CDR3 regions of human TCRbeta chains were analyzed by immunosequencing. The paper's processing steps were these. TCRs in the repertoires were compared against a reference library of SARS-CoV-2-specific TCRs that had been generated with the MIRA antigen-specificity platform. Breadth was defined as the fraction of unique TCRs that were SARS-CoV-2-associated. Depth was defined as the fraction of total T cells that were SARS-CoV-2-associated. Using the MIRA data, each spike-specific TCR was assigned both to the spike region to which the TCR was reactive and to a CD4 or CD8 class. Log10-transformed breadth and depth values were compared by one-way ANOVA with Sidak's multiple comparisons tests. The source is immuneACCESS, and TCRdb retained only in-frame sequences with V and J called. Part of the clones is not carried over; for the studies checked, unresolved V genes explain less than half of this, and the remainder is unexplained. From that table come the V and J calls and clone size; the DNA was used to work out D and trimming. This sample is represented by about 120,000 clones; roughly nine tenths of them were singletons. The ten top clones hold 2.4% of the sample.

The record originates from a study of T cell responses to AZD1222 COVID-19 vaccine (dated by TCRdb to about 2021). Study-wide context: AZD1222 recipients whose second dose came at about 4 weeks and those whose second dose came at about 12 weeks were combined into one group, since spike-specific TCR depth and breadth did not differ between the two schedules. TCR sequencing was performed for about 250 trial participants, of whom 207 were given two doses of AZD1222 and about 25 were given two doses of MenACWY control vaccine. Trial participants were enrolled by age into subgroups of 18-55, 56-69 and 70-plus years, and about 150, 27 and 61 TCR-sequenced participants, respectively, were included in these subgroups. The paper's findings and limits, for the study overall: Participants were mostly white British, with more females than males. The authors suggested clonal diversity may have been underestimated. Spike-specific TCR breadth and depth rose significantly after two AZD1222 doses compared with day 0 and with MenACWY recipients. CD4 TCRs associated with the vaccine covered the entire spike protein, and the dominant responses were in regions 160-218 and 743-854. In the small 56-69-year group, the increase in depth fell short of significance, most likely because of low power. Conclusions about previously exposed vaccinees are limited because only a handful of AZD1222 recipients were SARS-CoV-2 seropositive at baseline. Reportedly, close to half of the unique spike-specific TCRs recognized epitopes lying outside the regions that are mutated in the B.1.351 and B.1.1.7 variants. Because no samples from the day 14 peak response were available, repertoires could be characterized only after the peak T cell response.

Taken from cysteine to phenylalanine, the CDR3 has 16 residues. Only the CDR3 portion is preserved as DNA: 48 bases, with reading frame beginning at the first base. CDR1 and CDR2 (SGHDT, YYEEEE) derive from the germline V gene. The germline ends are 14 bases apart after V is trimmed by 4 bases and J by 1 base. The time point label of this sample denotes: baseline before first vaccination. Samples from vaccinated people were obtained from the UK trials COV001 and COV002, which included a single-blind randomized controlled phase 2/3 trial of AZD1222 (ChAdOx1 nCoV-19) in healthy adults. For TCRbeta chain sequencing, PBMC samples were collected from trial participants at day 0 and at day 28 after the second dose.

The chain is made from TRBV5-6 and TRBJ2-2, with a weak D call of TRBD1 (6 bases match). The receptor was isolated from an adult in good health. The sample was peripheral blood, taken on day 0 of AZD1222 vaccination. Read as DNA, the sequence is TGTGCCAGCAGCCCTATAAAGGACAGGAACACCGGGGAGCTGTTTTTT. It codes for CASSPIKDRNTGELFF. The CDR3, completed at both ends by the reference TRBV5-6 and TRBJ2-2 genes, gives the full variable domain DAGVTQSPTHLIKTRGQQVTLRCSPKSGHDTVSWYQQALGQGPQFIFQYYEEEERQRGNFPDRFSGHQFPNYSSELNVNALLLGDSALYLCASSPIKDRNTGELFFGEGSRLTVL.